The clone carrying this T cell receptor beta chain came up many times. Its antigen is still unknown. This entry is derived from a study of identical twins. Trimming cost V 6 bases and J 1 base, with 13 bases left between them. The germline V gene encodes CDR1 ENHRY and CDR2 SYGVKD. The CDR3 consists of 14 residues. Overall study findings and caveats: With monozygotic twins, out-of-frame TCR alpha sharing exceeded what models estimated. The abundant beta clonotypes from cord blood had fewer insertions, and memory repertoires had none of this.

TCRdb passed the 5' RACE reads through MiXCR, listing each CDR3 protein once. The sample contains hundreds of thousands of distinct CDR3 sequences, 5.5% to 6.5% of which appear only once. This receptor was identified in a man in his late teens or twenties in good health. Input material: naive T cells sorted from blood. The V gene is TRBV10-3, the J gene TRBJ2-7; D remains ambiguous. CDR3 sequence: CAISNAVGSYEQYF. CDR3 bases: TGTGCCATCAGCAACGCCGTGGGATCCTACGAGCAGTACTTC.